Listed below are T cell receptor beta chains from one sample, sequenced in a study of blood T cell repertoires in COVID-19. Using immunoSEQ multiplex PCR, the repertoire was profiled, and TCRdb retains in-frame clones only, with some absent. The table records some 99,000 clones, roughly 86% of them present only once. Sequenced sample: peripheral blood. The receptors here all came from a woman aged 60-70 years in a cohort sampled during active or convalescent COVID-19. Each CDR3 is given with its conserved first and last residue. D genes are given only for firm matches. Size is stated for part of the rows, as once, few or many counts, or as a class when the clone is expanded.

D gene,J gene,V gene,clone size,CDR3 DNA,CDR3 protein
.,TRBJ2-4,TRBV27,.,TGTGCCAGCAGTCCTAGGGGGAGACTGGGAAACATTCAGTACTTC,CASSPRGRLGNIQYF
TRBD1,TRBJ1-2,TRBV9,.,TGTGCCAGCAGCGGAACAAGACAGGGCTATGGCTACACCTTC,CASSGTRQGYGYTF
.,TRBJ1-6,TRBV30,.,TGTGCCTGGAGTAGTCAGGGATTTAATTCACCCCTCCACTTT,CAWSSQGFNSPLHF
TRBD1,TRBJ2-7,TRBV4-1,.,TGCGCCAGCAGTCGTGACGGGACAGGTCCTTACGAGCAGTACTTC,CASSRDGTGPYEQYF
.,TRBJ1-3,TRBV7-2,.,TGTGCCAGCAGCTTAGTGGAGGCACAGGGCACTGGAAACACCATATATTTT,CASSLVEAQGTGNTIYF
.,TRBJ1-2,TRBV4-2,.,TGTGCCAGCAGCCAAGATCGGACAATTTCCTCGGGTGGTGGCTACACCTTC,CASSQDRTISSGGGYTF
.,TRBJ2-1,TRBV9,.,TGTGCCAGCAGCGTAGCTCTTTGGACAGGGAGGGACAGTGAGCAGTTCTTC,CASSVALWTGRDSEQFF
TRBD2,TRBJ2-1,TRBV5-1,.,TGCGCCAGCAGCCGAGACACTAGCGCCTACAATGAGCAGTTCTTC,CASSRDTSAYNEQFF
.,TRBJ2-7,TRBV6-2/TRBV6-3,few,TGTGCCAGCAGTTACCAACTGGACAGAGGGGCAGCCTACGAGCAGTACTTC,CASSYQLDRGAAYEQYF
.,TRBJ2-3,TRBV3-1/TRBV3-2,.,TGTGCCAGCAGCCAAGTCGGTGGTGGGCTGACAGATACGCAGTATTTT,CASSQVGGGLTDTQYF